This section outlines one TCR beta chain sequence together with its context. The sample originates from a study of T cell repertoires in cytomegalovirus infection. From the reads, TCRdb called clonotypes with MiXCR, one entry per CDR3 protein. This sample yields about 530,000 distinct CDR3 sequences, of which less than 30% are seen a single time; roughly an eighth belongs to the top ten. The CDR3 is 16 amino acids. Germline V lookup: CDR1 KGHDR, CDR2 SFDVKD. The V gene end was trimmed by 4 bases and the J gene end by 0 bases; junction bases not matched to a gene: 3. The chain employs TRBV24-1 and TRBJ2-1, with TRBD1 matching 9 bases. This receptor was identified in a human donor in good health (CMV status not recorded). Some clones in this sample may be carry-over from other donors' samples. The sample consisted of PBMCs. The CDR3 region has the DNA TGTGCCACCAGTGACCGACAGGGGGGCTCCTACAATGAGCAGTTCTTC. This encodes CATSDRQGGSYNEQFF.